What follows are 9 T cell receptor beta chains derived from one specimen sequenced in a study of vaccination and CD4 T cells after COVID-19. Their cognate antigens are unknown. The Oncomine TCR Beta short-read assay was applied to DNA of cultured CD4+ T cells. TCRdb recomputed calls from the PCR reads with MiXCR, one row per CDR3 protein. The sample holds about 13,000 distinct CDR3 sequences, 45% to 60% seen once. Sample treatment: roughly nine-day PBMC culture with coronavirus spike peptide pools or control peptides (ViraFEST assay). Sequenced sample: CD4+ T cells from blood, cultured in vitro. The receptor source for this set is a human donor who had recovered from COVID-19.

CDR3 in amino acids: CASSRRLGTDTQYF. The CDR3 DNA is TGTGCCAGCAGTCGGCGACTAGGCACAGATACGCAGTATTTT. The genes are TRBV27 and TRBJ2-3, with D tentatively TRBD2 (6 bases). The CDR3 totals 14 residues. Trimming removed 5 bases at V and 1 base at J, with 10 bases between. Germline CDR1 reads MNHEY; CDR2 reads SMNVEV (reference sequence).

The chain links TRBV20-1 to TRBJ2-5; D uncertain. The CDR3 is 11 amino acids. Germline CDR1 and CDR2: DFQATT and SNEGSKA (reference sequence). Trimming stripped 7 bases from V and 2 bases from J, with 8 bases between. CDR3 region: CSVGLQETQYF. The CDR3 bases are TGCAGTGTTGGGCTTCAAGAGACCCAGTACTTC.

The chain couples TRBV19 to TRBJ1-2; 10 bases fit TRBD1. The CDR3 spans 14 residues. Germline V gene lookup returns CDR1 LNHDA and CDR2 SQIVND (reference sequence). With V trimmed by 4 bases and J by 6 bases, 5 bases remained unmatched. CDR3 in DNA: TGTGCCAGTAGTAGATCGACAGGGGGCCATGGCTACACCTTC. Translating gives CASSRSTGGHGYTF.

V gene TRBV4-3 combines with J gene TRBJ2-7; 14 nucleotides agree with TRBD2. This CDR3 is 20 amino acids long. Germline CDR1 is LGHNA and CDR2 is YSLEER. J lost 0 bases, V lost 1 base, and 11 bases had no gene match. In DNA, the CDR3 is TGCGCCAGCAGCCAAGCCCTCGGGACTAGCGGGGGTTATAGCTCCTACGAGCAGTACTTC. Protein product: CASSQALGTSGGYSSYEQYF.

The CDR3 DNA reads as TGTGCCAGCAGCACCTCCGGGGGGCGTGAGCAGTACTTC. Translated: CASSTSGGREQYF. The chain recombines TRBV27 with TRBJ2-7, with a possible D match to TRBD2 (7 bases). This CDR3 is built from 13 residues. Trimming took 6 bases from V and 7 from J, leaving 16 bases between them. Germline V gene data show CDR1 as MNHEY and CDR2 as SMNVEV (reference sequence).

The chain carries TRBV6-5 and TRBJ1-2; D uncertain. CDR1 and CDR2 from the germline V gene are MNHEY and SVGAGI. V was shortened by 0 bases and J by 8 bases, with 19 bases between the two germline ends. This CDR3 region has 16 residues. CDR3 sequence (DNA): TGTGCCAGCAGTTACTCGAAGTGGGCCCACCGGGGAGGCTACACCTTC. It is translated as CASSYSKWAHRGGYTF.

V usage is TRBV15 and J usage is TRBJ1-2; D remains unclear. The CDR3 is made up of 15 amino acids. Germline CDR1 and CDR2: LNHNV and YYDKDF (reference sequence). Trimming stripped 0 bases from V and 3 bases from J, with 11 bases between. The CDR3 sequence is CATSRDLVSDYGYTF. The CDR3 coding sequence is TGTGCCACCAGCAGAGATCTTGTTTCGGACTATGGCTACACCTTC.

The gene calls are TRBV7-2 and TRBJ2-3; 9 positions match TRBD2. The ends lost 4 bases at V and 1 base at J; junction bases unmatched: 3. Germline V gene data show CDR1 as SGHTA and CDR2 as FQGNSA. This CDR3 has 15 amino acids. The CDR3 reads CASSSWTSGTDTQYF. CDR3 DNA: TGTGCCAGCAGCTCTTGGACTAGCGGCACAGATACGCAGTATTTT.

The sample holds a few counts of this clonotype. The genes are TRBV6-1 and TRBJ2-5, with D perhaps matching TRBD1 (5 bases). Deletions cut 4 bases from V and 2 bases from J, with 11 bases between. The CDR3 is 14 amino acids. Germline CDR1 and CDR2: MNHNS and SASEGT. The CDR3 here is CASSAETAQETQYF. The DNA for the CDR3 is TGTGCCAGCAGTGCGGAGACAGCTCAAGAGACCCAGTACTTC.